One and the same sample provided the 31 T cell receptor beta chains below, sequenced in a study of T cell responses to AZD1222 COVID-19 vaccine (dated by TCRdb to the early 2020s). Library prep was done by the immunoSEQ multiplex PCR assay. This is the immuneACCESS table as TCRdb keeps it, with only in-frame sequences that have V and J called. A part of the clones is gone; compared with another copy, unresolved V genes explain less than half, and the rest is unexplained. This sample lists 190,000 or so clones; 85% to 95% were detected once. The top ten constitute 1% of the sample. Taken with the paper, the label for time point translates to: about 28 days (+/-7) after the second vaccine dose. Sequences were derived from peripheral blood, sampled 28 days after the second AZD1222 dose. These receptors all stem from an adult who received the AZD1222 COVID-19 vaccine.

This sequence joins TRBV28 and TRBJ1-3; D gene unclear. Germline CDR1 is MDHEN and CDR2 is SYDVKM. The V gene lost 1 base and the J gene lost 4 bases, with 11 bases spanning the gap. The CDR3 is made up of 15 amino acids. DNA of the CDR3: TGTGCCAGCAGTTTATTTGCGGCGGGGGGAAACACCATATATTTT. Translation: CASSLFAAGGNTIYF.

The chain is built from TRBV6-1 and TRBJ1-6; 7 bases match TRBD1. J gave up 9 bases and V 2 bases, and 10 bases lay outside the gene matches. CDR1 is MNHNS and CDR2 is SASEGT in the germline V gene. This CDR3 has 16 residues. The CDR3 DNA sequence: TGTGCCAGCAGTGAATTGGAGACAGGGTGGAGTTCACCCCTCCACTTT. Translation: CASSELETGWSSPLHF.

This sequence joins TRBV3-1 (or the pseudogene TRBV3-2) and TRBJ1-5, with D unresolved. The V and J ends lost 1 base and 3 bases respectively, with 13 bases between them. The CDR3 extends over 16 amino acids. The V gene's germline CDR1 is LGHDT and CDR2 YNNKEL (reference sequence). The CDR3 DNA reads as TGTGCCAGCAGCCAAGGGGTGATTGGGCTCAATCAGCCCCAGCATTTT. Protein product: CASSQGVIGLNQPQHF.

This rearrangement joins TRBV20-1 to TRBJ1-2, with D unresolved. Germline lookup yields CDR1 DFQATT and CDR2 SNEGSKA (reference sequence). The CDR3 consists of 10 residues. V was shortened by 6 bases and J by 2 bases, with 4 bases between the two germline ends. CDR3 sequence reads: CSAQNYGYTF. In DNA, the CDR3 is TGCAGTGCCCAAAACTATGGCTACACCTTC.

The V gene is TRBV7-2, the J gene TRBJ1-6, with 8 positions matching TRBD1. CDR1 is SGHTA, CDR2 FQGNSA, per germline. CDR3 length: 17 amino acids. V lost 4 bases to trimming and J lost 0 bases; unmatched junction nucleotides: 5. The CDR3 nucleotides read TGTGCCAGCAGCTCCCGGGACAGGAGCTCCTATAATTCACCCCTCCACTTT. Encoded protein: CASSSRDRSSYNSPLHF.

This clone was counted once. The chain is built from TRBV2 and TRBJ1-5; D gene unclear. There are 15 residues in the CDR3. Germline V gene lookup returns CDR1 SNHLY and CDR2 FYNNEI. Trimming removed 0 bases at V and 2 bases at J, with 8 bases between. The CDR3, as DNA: TGTGCCAGCAGTGAAGCGGGGTTCGGCAATCAGCCCCAGCATTTT. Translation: CASSEAGFGNQPQHF.

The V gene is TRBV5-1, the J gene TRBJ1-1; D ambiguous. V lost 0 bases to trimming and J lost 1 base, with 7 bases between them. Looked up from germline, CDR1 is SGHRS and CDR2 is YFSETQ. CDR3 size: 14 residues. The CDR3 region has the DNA TGCGCCAGCAGCTTGGTCTGGAAGAACACTGAAGCTTTCTTT. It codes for CASSLVWKNTEAFF.

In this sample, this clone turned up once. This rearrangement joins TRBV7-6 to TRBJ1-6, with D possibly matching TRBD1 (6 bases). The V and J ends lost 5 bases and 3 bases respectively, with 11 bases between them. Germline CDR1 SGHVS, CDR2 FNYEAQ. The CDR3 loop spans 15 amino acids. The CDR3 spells CASSPGDSYNSPLHF. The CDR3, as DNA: TGTGCCAGCAGCCCAGGGGATAGCTATAATTCACCCCTCCACTTT.

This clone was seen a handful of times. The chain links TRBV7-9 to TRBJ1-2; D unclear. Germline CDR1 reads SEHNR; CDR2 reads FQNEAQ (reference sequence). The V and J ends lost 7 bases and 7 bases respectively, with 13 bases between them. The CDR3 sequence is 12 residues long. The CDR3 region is CASTLGGSGYTF. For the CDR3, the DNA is TGTGCCAGCACCCTAGGAGGATCTGGCTACACCTTC.

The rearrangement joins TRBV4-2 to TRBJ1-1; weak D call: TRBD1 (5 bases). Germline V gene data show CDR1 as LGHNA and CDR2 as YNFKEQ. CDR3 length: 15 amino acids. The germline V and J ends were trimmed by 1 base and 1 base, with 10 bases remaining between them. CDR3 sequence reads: CASSQVWGKNTEAFF. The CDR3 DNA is TGTGCCAGCAGCCAAGTTTGGGGCAAGAACACTGAAGCTTTCTTT.

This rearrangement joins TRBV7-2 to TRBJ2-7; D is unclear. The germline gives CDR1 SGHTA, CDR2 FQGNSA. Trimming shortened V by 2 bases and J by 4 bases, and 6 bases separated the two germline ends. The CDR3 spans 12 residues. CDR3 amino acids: CASSLTEYEQYF. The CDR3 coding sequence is TGTGCCAGCAGCTTAACTGAATACGAGCAGTACTTC. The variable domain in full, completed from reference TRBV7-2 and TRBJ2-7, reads GAGVSQSPSNKVTEKGKDVELRCDPISGHTALYWYRQSLGQGLEFLIYFQGNSAPDKSGLPSDRFSAERTGGSVSTLTIQRTQQEDSAVYLCASSLTEYEQYFGPGTRLTVT.

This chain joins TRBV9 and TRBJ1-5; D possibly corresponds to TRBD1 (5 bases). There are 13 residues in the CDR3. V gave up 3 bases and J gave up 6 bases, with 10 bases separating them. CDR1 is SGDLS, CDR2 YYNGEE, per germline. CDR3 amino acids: CASSAARGQPQHF. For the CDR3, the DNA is TGTGCCAGCAGCGCCGCAAGGGGTCAGCCCCAGCATTTT.

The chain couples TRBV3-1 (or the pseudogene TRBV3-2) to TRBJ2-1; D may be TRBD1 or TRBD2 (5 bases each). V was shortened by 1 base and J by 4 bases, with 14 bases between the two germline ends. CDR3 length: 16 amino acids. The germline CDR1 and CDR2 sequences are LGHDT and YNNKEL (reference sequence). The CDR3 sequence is CASSQVTVGGYNEQFF. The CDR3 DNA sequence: TGTGCCAGCAGCCAAGTGACAGTTGGAGGATACAATGAGCAGTTCTTC.

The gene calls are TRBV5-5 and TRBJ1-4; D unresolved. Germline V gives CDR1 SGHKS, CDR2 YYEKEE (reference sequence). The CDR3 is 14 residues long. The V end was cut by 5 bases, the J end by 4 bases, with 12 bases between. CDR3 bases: TGTGCCAGCAGTCGACCAGGTCTTAATGAAAAACTGTTTTTT. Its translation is CASSRPGLNEKLFF.

The CDR3 DNA reads TGCGCCAGCAGCTTGGCGCAGGGGGACTCTGAAGCTTTCTTT. Its translation: CASSLAQGDSEAFF. The chain employs TRBV5-1 and TRBJ1-1, with 7 nucleotides matching TRBD1. The CDR3 has 14 residues. The germline CDR1 and CDR2 sequences are SGHRS and YFSETQ. The trim removed 0 bases at V and 6 bases at J, leaving 5 bases unmatched.

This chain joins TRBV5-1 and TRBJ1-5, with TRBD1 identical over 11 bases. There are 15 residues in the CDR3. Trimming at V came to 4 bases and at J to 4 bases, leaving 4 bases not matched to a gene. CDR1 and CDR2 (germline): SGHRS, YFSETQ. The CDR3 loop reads CASSTGTGGNQPQHF. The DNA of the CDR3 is TGCGCCAGCAGCACCGGGACAGGGGGGAATCAGCCCCAGCATTTT.

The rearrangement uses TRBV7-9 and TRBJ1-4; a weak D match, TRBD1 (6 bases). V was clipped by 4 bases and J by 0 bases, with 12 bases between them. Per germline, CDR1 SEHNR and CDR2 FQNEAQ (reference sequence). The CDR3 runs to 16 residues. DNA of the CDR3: TGTGCCAGCAGCTCCAACAGGGCTGCAACTAATGAAAAACTGTTTTTT. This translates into CASSSNRAATNEKLFF.

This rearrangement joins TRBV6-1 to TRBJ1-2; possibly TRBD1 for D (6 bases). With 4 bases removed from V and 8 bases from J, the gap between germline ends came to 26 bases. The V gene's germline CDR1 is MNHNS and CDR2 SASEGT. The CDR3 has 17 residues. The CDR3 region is CASSGKTQGDLLGGYTF. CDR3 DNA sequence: TGTGCCAGCAGTGGTAAAACACAGGGTGATCTACTGGGAGGCTACACCTTC.

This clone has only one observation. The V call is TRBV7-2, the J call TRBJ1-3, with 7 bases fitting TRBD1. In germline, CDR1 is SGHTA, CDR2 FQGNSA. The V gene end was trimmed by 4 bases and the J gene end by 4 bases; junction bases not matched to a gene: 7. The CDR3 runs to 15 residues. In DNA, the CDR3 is TGTGCCAGCAGCTCAGAATACAGGGGCGGAAACACCATATATTTT. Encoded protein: CASSSEYRGGNTIYF.

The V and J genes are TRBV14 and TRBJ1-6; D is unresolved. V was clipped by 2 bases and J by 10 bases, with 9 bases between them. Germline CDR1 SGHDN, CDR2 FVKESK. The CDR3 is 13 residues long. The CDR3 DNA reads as TGTGCCAGCAGCCAATCAGCCGGCTCACCCCTCCACTTT. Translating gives CASSQSAGSPLHF.

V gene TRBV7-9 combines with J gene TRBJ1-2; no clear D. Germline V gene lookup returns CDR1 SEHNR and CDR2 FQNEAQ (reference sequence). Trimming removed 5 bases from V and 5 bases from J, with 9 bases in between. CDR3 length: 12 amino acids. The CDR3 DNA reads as TGTGCCAGCAGCCCATCAGAATATGGCTACACCTTC. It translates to CASSPSEYGYTF. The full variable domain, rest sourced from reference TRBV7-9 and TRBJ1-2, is DTGVSQNPRHKITKRGQNVTFRCDPISEHNRLYWYRQTLGQGPEFLTYFQNEAQLEKSRLLSDRFSAERPKGSFSTLEIQRTEQGDSAMYLCASSPSEYGYTFGSGTRLTVV.

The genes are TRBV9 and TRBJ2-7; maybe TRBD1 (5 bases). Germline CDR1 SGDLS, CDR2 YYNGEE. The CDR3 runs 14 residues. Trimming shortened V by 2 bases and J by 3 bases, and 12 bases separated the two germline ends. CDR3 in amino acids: CASSVDSPGYEQYF. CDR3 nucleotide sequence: TGTGCCAGCAGCGTCGACAGTCCTGGCTACGAGCAGTACTTC.

CDR3 nucleotide sequence: TGTGCCACCAGCAGATACCGGGACACCATCGGGAAACTGTTTTTT. Translating gives CATSRYRDTIGKLFF. The chain joins TRBV15 to TRBJ1-4; tentatively, D is TRBD1 (6 bases). Germline V gene data show CDR1 as LNHNV and CDR2 as YYDKDF (reference sequence). Trimming stripped 2 bases from V and 11 bases from J, with 18 bases between. The CDR3 length is 15 residues.

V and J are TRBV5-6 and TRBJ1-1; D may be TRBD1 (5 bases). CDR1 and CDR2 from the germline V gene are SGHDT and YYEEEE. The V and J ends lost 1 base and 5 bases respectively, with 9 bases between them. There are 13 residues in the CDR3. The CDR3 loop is CASSLFGGTEAFF. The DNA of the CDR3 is TGTGCCAGCAGCTTGTTCGGGGGAACTGAAGCTTTCTTT.

This chain's CDR3 is CASSLAGTAGSNYGYTF. DNA for the CDR3: TGCGCCAGCAGCTTGGCTGGGACGGCGGGGAGTAACTATGGCTACACCTTC. This chain uses TRBV5-1 with TRBJ1-2; a weak D match, TRBD1 (5 bases). Germline lookup yields CDR1 SGHRS and CDR2 YFSETQ. CDR3 length equals 17 residues. V gave up 0 bases and J gave up 1 base, with 16 bases separating them.

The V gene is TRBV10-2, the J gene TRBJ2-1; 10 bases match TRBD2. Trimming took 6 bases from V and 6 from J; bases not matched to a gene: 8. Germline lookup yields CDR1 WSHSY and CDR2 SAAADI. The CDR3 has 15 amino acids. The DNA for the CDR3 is TGCGCCAGCAGCGTTAGCGGGGGGTTCTCCAATGAGCAGTTCTTC. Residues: CASSVSGGFSNEQFF.

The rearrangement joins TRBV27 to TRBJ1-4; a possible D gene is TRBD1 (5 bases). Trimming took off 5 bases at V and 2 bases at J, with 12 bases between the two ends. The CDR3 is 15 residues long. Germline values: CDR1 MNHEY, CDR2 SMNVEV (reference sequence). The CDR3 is CASSPSGNTNEKLFF. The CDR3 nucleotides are TGTGCCAGCAGTCCCTCAGGGAATACTAATGAAAAACTGTTTTTT.

CDR3 coding DNA: TGTGCCAGCAGCCGAATGTACATTCAGTACTTC. It codes for CASSRMYIQYF. The chain links TRBV5-8 to TRBJ2-4; D ambiguous. The V gene lost 4 bases and the J gene lost 8 bases, with 7 bases spanning the gap. The germline gives CDR1 SGHTS, CDR2 YDEGEE. This CDR3 spans 11 amino acids.

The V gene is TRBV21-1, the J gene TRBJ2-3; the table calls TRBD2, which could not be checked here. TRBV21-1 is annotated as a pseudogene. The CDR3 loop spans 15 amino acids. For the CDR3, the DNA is TGTGCCAGCAGCAAGCGGGGGGGAAGCACAGATACGCAGTATTTT. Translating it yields CASSKRGGSTDTQYF.

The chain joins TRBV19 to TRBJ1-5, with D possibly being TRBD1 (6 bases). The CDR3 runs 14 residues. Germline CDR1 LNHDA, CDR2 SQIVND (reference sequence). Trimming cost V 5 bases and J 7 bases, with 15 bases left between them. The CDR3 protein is CASSPPSGAQPQHF. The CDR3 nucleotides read TGTGCCAGTAGTCCACCTTCAGGGGCCCAGCCCCAGCATTTT.

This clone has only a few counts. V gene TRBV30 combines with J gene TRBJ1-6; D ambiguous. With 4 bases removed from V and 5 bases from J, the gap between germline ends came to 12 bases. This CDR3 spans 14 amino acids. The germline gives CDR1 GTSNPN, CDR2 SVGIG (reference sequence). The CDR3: CAWKVVANNSPLHF. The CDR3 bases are TGTGCCTGGAAGGTGGTAGCGAATAATTCACCCCTCCACTTT.